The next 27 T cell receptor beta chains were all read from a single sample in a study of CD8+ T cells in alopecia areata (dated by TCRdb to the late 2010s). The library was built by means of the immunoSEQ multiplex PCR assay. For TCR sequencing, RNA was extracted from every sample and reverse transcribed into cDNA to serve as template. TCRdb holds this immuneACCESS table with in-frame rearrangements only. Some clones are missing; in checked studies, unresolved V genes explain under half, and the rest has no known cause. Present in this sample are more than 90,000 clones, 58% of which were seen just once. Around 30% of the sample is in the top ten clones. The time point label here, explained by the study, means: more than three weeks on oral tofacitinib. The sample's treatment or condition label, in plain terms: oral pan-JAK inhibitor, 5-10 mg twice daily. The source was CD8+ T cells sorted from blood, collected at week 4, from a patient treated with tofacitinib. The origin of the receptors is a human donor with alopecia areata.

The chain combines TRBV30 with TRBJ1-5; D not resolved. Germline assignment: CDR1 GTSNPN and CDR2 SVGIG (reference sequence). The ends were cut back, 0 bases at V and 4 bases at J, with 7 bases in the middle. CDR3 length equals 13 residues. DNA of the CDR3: TGTGCCTGGAGTGTAGATTGGAATCAGCCCCAGCATTTT. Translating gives CAWSVDWNQPQHF. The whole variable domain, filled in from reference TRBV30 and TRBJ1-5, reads SQTIHQWPATLVQPVGSPLSLECTVEGTSNPNLYWYRQAAGRGLQLLFYSVGIGQISSEVPQNLSASRPQDRQFILSSKKLLLSDSGFYLCAWSVDWNQPQHFGDGTRLSIL.

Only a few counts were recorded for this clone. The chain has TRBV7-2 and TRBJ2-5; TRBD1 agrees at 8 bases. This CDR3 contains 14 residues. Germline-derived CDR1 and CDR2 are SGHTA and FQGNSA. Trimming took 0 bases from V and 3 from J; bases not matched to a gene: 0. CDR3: CASSLAQGEETQYF. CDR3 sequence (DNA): TGTGCCAGCAGCTTAGCACAGGGGGAAGAGACCCAGTACTTC.

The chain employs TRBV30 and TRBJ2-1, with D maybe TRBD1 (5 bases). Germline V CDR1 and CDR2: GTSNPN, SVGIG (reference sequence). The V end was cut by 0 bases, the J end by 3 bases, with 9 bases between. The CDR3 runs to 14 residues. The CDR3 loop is CAWSVGQGYNEQFF. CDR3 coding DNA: TGTGCCTGGAGTGTGGGGCAGGGCTACAATGAGCAGTTCTTC.

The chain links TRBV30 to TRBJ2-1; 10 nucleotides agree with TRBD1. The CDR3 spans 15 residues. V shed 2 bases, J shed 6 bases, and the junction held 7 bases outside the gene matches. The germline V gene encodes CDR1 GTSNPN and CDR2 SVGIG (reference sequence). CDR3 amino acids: CAWSWDRGLGNEQFF. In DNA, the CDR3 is TGTGCCTGGAGTTGGGACAGGGGTCTCGGCAATGAGCAGTTCTTC.

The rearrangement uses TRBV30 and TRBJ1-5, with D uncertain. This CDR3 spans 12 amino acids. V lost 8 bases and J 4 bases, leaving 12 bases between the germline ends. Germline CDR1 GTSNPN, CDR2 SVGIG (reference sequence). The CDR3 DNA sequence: TGTGCCGTAAACGTACAGAATCAGCCCCAGCATTTT. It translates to CAVNVQNQPQHF. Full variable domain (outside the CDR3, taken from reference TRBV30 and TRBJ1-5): SQTIHQWPATLVQPVGSPLSLECTVEGTSNPNLYWYRQAAGRGLQLLFYSVGIGQISSEVPQNLSASRPQDRQFILSSKKLLLSDSGFYLCAVNVQNQPQHFGDGTRLSIL.

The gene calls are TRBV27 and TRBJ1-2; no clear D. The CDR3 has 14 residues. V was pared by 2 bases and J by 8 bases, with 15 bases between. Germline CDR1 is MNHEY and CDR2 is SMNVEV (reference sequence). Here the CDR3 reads CASSLGVDPVGYTF. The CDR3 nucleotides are TGTGCCAGCAGTTTAGGGGTGGACCCGGTAGGCTACACCTTC.

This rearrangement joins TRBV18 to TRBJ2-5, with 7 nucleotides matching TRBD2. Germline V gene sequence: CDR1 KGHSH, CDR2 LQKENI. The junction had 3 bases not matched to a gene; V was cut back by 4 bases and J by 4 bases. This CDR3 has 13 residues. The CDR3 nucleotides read TGTGCCAGCTCACGGGAGGGAGGAGAGACCCAGTACTTC. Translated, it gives CASSREGGETQYF.

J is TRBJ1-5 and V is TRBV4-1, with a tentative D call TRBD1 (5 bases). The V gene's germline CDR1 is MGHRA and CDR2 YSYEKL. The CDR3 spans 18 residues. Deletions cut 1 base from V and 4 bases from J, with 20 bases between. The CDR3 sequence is CASSQATIPEGANQPQHF. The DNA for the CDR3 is TGCGCCAGCAGCCAAGCCACGATCCCGGAAGGGGCGAATCAGCCCCAGCATTTT.

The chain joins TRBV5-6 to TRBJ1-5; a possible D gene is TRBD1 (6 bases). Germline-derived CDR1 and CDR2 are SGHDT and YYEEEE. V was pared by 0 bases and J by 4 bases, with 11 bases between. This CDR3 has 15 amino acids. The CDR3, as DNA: TGTGCCAGCAGCTTGGTGGGGGCGCGTAATCAGCCCCAGCATTTT. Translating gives CASSLVGARNQPQHF. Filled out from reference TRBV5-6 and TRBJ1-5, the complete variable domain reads DAGVTQSPTHLIKTRGQQVTLRCSPKSGHDTVSWYQQALGQGPQFIFQYYEEEERQRGNFPDRFSGHQFPNYSSELNVNALLLGDSALYLCASSLVGARNQPQHFGDGTRLSIL.

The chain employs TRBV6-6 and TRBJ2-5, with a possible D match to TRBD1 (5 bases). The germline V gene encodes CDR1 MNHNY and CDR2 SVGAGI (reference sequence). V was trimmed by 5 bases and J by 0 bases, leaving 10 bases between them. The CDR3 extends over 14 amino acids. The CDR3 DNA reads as TGTGCCAGCAGTCACCGGACATACCAAGAGACCCAGTACTTC. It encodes CASSHRTYQETQYF.

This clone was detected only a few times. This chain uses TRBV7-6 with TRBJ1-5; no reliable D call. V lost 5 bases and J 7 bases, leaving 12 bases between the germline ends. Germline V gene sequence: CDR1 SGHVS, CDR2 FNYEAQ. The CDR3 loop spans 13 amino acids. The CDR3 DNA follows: TGTGCCAGCAGCCCCACCCCCTCCCAGCCCCAGCATTTT. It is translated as CASSPTPSQPQHF.

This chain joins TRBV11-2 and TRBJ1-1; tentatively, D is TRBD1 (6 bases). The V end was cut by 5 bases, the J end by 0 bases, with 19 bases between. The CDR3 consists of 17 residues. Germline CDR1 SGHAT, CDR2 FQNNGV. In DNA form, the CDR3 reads TGTGCCAGCAGCCTCATGGACAGCTTATACCTGAACACTGAAGCTTTCTTT. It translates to CASSLMDSLYLNTEAFF.

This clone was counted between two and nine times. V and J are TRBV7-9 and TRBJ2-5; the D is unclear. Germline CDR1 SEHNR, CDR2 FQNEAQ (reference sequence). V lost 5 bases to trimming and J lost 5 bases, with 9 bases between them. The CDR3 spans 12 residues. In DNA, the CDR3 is TGTGCCAGCAGCGATAATGGCGAGACCCAGTACTTC. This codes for CASSDNGETQYF.

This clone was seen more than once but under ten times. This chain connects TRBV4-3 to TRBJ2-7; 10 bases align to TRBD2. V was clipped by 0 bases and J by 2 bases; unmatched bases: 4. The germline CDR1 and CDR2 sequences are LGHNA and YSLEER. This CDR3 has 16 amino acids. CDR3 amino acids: CASSQDGSGGAYEQYF. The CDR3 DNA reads TGCGCCAGCAGCCAAGATGGCAGCGGGGGGGCCTACGAGCAGTACTTC.

The CDR3 region has the DNA TGTGCCAGCAGCTCCCCAGGGGTCGACTATGGCTACACCTTC. Translated: CASSSPGVDYGYTF. The rearrangement uses TRBV7-9 and TRBJ1-2, with D maybe TRBD1 (6 bases). V was cut by 4 bases and J by 3 bases, with 12 bases left in between. Per germline, CDR1 SEHNR and CDR2 FQNEAQ (reference sequence). This CDR3 has 14 residues.

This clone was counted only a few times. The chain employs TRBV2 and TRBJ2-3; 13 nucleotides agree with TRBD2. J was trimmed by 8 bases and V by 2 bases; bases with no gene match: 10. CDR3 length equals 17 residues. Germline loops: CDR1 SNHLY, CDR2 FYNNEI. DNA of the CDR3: TGTGCCAGCAGTGAATCCCTCACTAGCGGGGGGGGCATTACGCAGTATTTT. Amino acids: CASSESLTSGGGITQYF.

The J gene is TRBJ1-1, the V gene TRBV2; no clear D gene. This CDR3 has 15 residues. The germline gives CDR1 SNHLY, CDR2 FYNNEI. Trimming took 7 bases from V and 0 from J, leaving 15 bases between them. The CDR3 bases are TGTGCCAGCAACCAATTTCAGACGGTGAACACTGAAGCTTTCTTT. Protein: CASNQFQTVNTEAFF.

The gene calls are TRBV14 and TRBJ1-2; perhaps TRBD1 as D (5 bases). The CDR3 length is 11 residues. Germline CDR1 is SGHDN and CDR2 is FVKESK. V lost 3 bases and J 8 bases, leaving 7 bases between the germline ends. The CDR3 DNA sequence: TGTGCCAGCAGCCAGCAGGGCGGCTACACCTTC. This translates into CASSQQGGYTF.

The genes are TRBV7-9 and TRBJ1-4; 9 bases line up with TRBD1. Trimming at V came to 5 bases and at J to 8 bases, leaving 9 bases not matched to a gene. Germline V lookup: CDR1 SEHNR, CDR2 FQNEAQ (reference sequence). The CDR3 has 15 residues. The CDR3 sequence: CASSRARQGVEKLFF. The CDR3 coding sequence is TGTGCCAGCAGCCGCGCAAGACAGGGGGTGGAAAAACTGTTTTTT.

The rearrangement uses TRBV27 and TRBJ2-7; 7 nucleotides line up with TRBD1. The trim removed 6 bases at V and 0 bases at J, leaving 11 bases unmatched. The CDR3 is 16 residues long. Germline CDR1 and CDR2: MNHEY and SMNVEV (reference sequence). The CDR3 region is CASSPLEGAPSYEQYF. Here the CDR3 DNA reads TGTGCCAGCAGCCCACTAGAGGGGGCTCCCTCCTACGAGCAGTACTTC.

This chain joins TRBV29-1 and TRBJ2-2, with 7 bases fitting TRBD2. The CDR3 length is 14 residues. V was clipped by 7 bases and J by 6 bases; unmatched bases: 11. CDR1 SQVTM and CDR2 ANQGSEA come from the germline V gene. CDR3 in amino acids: CSAPGGGSAGELFF. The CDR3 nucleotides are TGCAGCGCGCCAGGTGGCGGGAGTGCCGGGGAGCTGTTTTTT.

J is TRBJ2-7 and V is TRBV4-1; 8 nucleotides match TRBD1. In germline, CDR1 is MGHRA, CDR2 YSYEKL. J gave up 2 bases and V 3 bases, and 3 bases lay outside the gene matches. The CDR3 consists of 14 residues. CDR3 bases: TGCGCCAGCAGCCATAAGACAGGGGCCTACGAGCAGTACTTC. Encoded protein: CASSHKTGAYEQYF.

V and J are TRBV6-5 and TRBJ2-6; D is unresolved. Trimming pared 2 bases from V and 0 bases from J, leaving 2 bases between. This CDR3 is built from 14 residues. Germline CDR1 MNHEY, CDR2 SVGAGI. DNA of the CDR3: TGTGCCAGCAGTTACGTCTCTGGGGCCAACGTCCTGACTTTC. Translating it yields CASSYVSGANVLTF.

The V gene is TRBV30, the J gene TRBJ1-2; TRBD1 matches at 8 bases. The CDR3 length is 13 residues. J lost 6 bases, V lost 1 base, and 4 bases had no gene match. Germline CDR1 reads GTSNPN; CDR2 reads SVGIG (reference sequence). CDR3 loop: CAWSAATGDGYTF. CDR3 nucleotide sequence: TGTGCCTGGAGTGCCGCGACAGGGGATGGCTACACCTTC.

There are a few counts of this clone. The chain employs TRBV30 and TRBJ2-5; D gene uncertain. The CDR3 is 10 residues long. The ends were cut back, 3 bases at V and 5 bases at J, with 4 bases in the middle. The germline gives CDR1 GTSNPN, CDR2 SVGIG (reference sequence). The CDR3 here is CAWREETQYF. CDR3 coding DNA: TGTGCCTGGAGGGAGGAGACCCAGTACTTC.

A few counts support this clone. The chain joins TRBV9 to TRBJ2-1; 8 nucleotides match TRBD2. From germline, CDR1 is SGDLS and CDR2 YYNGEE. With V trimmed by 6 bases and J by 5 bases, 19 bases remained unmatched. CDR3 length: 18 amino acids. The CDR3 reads CASMGSRRKGSGDNEQFF. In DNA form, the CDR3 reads TGTGCCAGCATGGGTAGCCGCCGGAAGGGTAGCGGGGACAATGAGCAGTTCTTC.

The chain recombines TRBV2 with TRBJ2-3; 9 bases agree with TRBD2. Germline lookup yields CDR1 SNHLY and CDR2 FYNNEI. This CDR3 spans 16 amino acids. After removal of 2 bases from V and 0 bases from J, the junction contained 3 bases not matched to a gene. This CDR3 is CASSERAGGSTDTQYF. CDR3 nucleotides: TGTGCCAGCAGTGAAAGAGCGGGGGGAAGCACAGATACGCAGTATTTT.